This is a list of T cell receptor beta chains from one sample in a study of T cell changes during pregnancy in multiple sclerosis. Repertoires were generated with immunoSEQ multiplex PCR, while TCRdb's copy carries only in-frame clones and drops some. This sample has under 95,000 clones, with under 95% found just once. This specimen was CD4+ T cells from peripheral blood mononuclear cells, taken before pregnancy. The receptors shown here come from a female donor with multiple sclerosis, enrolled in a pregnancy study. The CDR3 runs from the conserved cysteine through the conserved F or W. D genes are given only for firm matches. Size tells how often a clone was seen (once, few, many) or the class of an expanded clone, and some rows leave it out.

CDR3aa: CASSFTSGSYEQYF
CDR3nt: TGCGCCAGCAGCTTCACTAGCGGGAGCTACGAGCAGTACTTC
abundance: -
j_gene: TRBJ2-7
v_gene: TRBV5-1
d_gene: TRBD2

CDR3aa: CASSEDSFATNEKLFF
CDR3nt: TGTGCCAGCAGTGAGGACAGCTTTGCAACTAATGAAAAACTGTTTTTT
abundance: once
j_gene: TRBJ1-4
v_gene: TRBV2
d_gene: -

CDR3aa: CASSLSSDRRKFF
CDR3nt: TGTGCCAGCAGCTTAAGTAGCGACCGCCGGAAGTTCTTC
abundance: -
j_gene: TRBJ2-1
v_gene: TRBV7-3
d_gene: -

CDR3aa: CASSLAVGTGVYEQYF
CDR3nt: TGTGCCAGCAGCTTAGCTGTTGGGACAGGGGTTTACGAGCAGTACTTC
abundance: -
j_gene: TRBJ2-7
v_gene: TRBV11-1
d_gene: TRBD1

CDR3aa: CASSFGQENYGYTF
CDR3nt: TGTGCCAGCAGCTTCGGACAGGAAAACTATGGCTACACCTTC
abundance: -
j_gene: TRBJ1-2
v_gene: TRBV5-6
d_gene: TRBD1

CDR3aa: CASSTRLAEQFF
CDR3nt: TGTGCCAGTAGTACCAGACTAGCAGAGCAGTTCTTC
abundance: -
j_gene: TRBJ2-1
v_gene: TRBV19
d_gene: TRBD2

CDR3aa: CSVEDRYTEAFF
CDR3nt: TGCAGCGTGGAAGACAGATACACTGAAGCTTTCTTT
abundance: -
j_gene: TRBJ1-1
v_gene: TRBV29-1
d_gene: -

CDR3aa: CASSYLAAYEQYF
CDR3nt: TGTGCCAGCAGTTATCTAGCCGCCTACGAGCAGTACTTC
abundance: -
j_gene: TRBJ2-7
v_gene: TRBV6-1
d_gene: -

CDR3aa: CASSPISGVRDTQYF
CDR3nt: TGTGCCAGCTCACCGATTTCTGGAGTCCGGGATACGCAGTATTTT
abundance: -
j_gene: TRBJ2-3
v_gene: TRBV18
d_gene: -

CDR3aa: CASSVESGGGTDTQYF
CDR3nt: TGTGCCAGCAGTGTAGAATCTGGGGGCGGGACAGATACGCAGTATTTT
abundance: -
j_gene: TRBJ2-3
v_gene: TRBV2
d_gene: -

CDR3aa: CASATGAGSNEKLFF
CDR3nt: TGTGCTAGTGCTACCGGGGCGGGATCTAATGAAAAACTGTTTTTT
abundance: -
j_gene: TRBJ1-4
v_gene: TRBV12-5
d_gene: -

CDR3aa: CASSFEGANIQYF
CDR3nt: TGTGCCAGCAGCTTCGAGGGGGCCAACATTCAGTACTTC
abundance: -
j_gene: TRBJ2-4
v_gene: TRBV7-2
d_gene: TRBD1

CDR3aa: CASSLQGQPQHF
CDR3nt: TGTGCCAGCAGCCTACAGGGGCAGCCCCAGCATTTT
abundance: -
j_gene: TRBJ1-5
v_gene: TRBV28
d_gene: TRBD1

CDR3aa: CAWSHPTTGSYTF
CDR3nt: TGTGCCTGGAGTCACCCTACGACAGGGAGCTACACCTTC
abundance: once
j_gene: TRBJ1-2
v_gene: TRBV30
d_gene: TRBD1

CDR3aa: CASGLATGGHTEAFF
CDR3nt: TGTGCTAGTGGTTTGGCGACAGGGGGCCACACTGAAGCTTTCTTT
abundance: -
j_gene: TRBJ1-1
v_gene: TRBV12-5
d_gene: TRBD1

CDR3aa: CASSLRAQPQHF
CDR3nt: TGTGCCAGCAGTCTCAGGGCCCAGCCCCAGCATTTT
abundance: once
j_gene: TRBJ1-5
v_gene: TRBV28
d_gene: -

CDR3aa: CASSYLTGDGYTF
CDR3nt: TGTGCCAGCAGTTATTTAACAGGGGATGGCTACACCTTC
abundance: -
j_gene: TRBJ1-2
v_gene: TRBV6-6
d_gene: TRBD1

CDR3aa: CASSLRGEQYF
CDR3nt: TGTGCCAGCAGTTTGCGCGGGGAGCAGTACTTC
abundance: -
j_gene: TRBJ2-7
v_gene: TRBV28
d_gene: -

CDR3aa: CASSVRLAGSQETQYF
CDR3nt: TGTGCCAGCAGCGTGAGACTAGCGGGAAGCCAAGAGACCCAGTACTTC
abundance: -
j_gene: TRBJ2-5
v_gene: TRBV7-9
d_gene: TRBD2

CDR3aa: CASSFPGSYEQYF
CDR3nt: TGTGCCAGCAGCTTCCCGGGGTCTTACGAGCAGTACTTC
abundance: once
j_gene: TRBJ2-7
v_gene: TRBV7-2
d_gene: -

CDR3aa: CASSLVAGGGEQFF
CDR3nt: TGTGCCAGCAGTTTAGTGGCGGGAGGTGGTGAGCAGTTCTTC
abundance: -
j_gene: TRBJ2-1
v_gene: TRBV27
d_gene: TRBD2

CDR3aa: CACGQGWQETQYF
CDR3nt: TGTGCCTGCGGACAGGGATGGCAAGAGACCCAGTACTTC
abundance: -
j_gene: TRBJ2-5
v_gene: TRBV7-2
d_gene: TRBD1

CDR3aa: CASSSDRDTEAFF
CDR3nt: TGTGCCAGCAGTTCGGACAGGGACACTGAAGCTTTCTTT
abundance: -
j_gene: TRBJ1-1
v_gene: TRBV27
d_gene: TRBD1

CDR3aa: CASSVDSKNTEAFF
CDR3nt: TGTGCCAGCAGCGTAGACAGTAAGAACACTGAAGCTTTCTTT
abundance: -
j_gene: TRBJ1-1
v_gene: TRBV11-3
d_gene: -

CDR3aa: CASGLRVSGRAYNEQFF
CDR3nt: TGTGCTAGTGGACTTCGTGTTAGCGGGAGGGCGTACAATGAGCAGTTCTTC
abundance: -
j_gene: TRBJ2-1
v_gene: TRBV12-5
d_gene: TRBD2

CDR3aa: CASSRTSGGALNEQFF
CDR3nt: TGCGCCAGCAGCCGGACTAGCGGGGGGGCCCTCAATGAGCAGTTCTTC
abundance: -
j_gene: TRBJ2-1
v_gene: TRBV5-1
d_gene: TRBD2

CDR3aa: CASSAPGTSGSSEQFF
CDR3nt: TGTGCCAGCAGCGCCCCCGGGACTAGCGGGAGTAGTGAGCAGTTCTTC
abundance: -
j_gene: TRBJ2-1
v_gene: TRBV9
d_gene: TRBD2

CDR3aa: CASSELQGPTEAFF
CDR3nt: TGTGCCAGCAGTGAATTACAGGGTCCCACTGAAGCTTTCTTT
abundance: -
j_gene: TRBJ1-1
v_gene: TRBV2
d_gene: -